These T cell receptor beta chains were read from a single sample in a study of T cells in Graves' hyperthyroidism and ophthalmopathy. TCRdb re-called the multiplex PCR reads with MiXCR, one entry per CDR3 protein. This table holds 160,000 or so distinct CDR3 sequences, about 9% found once. Sequencing input: blood. Source of these receptors: a woman aged 18-30 years with Graves' hyperthyroidism that later progressed to Graves' ophthalmopathy. The CDR3 runs from the conserved cysteine through the conserved F or W. The order of the fields is D gene, clone size, V gene, J gene, CDR3 protein, CDR3 DNA. The D gene is left open where the match is weak. Rows give clone size only sometimes, using once, few, many, or a class for an expanded clone.

NA	few	TRBV20-1	TRBJ2-7	CSARDQGYEQYF	TGCAGTGCTAGAGATCAAGGCTACGAGCAGTACTTC
TRBD1	many	TRBV12-3/TRBV12-4	TRBJ1-3	CASSRLRQGAGNTIYF	TGTGCCAGCAGTCGTCTTCGACAGGGGGCTGGAAACACCATATATTTT
NA	many	TRBV30	TRBJ2-7	CAWTPGLDEQYF	TGTGCCTGGACCCCAGGGCTGGACGAGCAGTACTTC
NA	NA	TRBV7-9	TRBJ2-1	CASIPRGQGNNEQFF	TGTGCCAGCATTCCGCGAGGCCAGGGGAACAATGAGCAGTTCTTC
NA	many	TRBV13	TRBJ2-7	CASSAPRDYEQYF	TGTGCCAGCAGCGCGCCCAGGGACTACGAGCAGTACTTC
NA	many	TRBV20-1	TRBJ1-5	CSAEYEQGRVRPQHF	TGCAGTGCAGAATATGAACAGGGAAGGGTTCGGCCCCAGCATTTT
NA	many	TRBV7-9	TRBJ1-2	CASSLPTGTYGYTF	TGTGCCAGCAGCTTACCCACAGGGACATATGGCTACACCTTC
NA	many	TRBV9	TRBJ1-1	CASSVEGQNTEAFF	TGTGCCAGCAGCGTAGAGGGGCAGAACACTGAAGCTTTCTTT
NA	many	TRBV5-1	TRBJ1-4	CASSLGTGRGEKLFF	TGCGCCAGCAGCTTGGGGACCGGAAGAGGGGAAAAACTGTTTTTT
NA	NA	TRBV20-1	TRBJ2-7	CSARETRDPGRNEQYF	TGCAGTGCTAGAGAAACCCGGGACCCCGGAAGGAACGAGCAGTACTTC
NA	NA	TRBV20-1	TRBJ2-1	CSAKADHYNEQFF	TGCAGTGCTAAGGCGGACCACTACAATGAGCAGTTCTTC
TRBD1	many	TRBV2	TRBJ1-2	CASSQGDFYGYTF	TGTGCCAGCAGCCAGGGGGACTTCTATGGCTACACCTTC
TRBD1	NA	TRBV15	TRBJ2-5	CATSRDTLTGDRGDAQETQYF	TGTGCCACCAGCAGAGATACTCTTACAGGGGATAGGGGAGACGCACAAGAGACCCAGTACTTC
NA	few	TRBV6-6	TRBJ2-5	CASSYSGGRGPETQYF	TGTGCCAGCAGTTACTCGGGGGGGCGCGGTCCAGAGACCCAGTACTTC
TRBD1	many	TRBV18	TRBJ1-5	CASNRDRNQPQHF	TGTGCCAGCAACCGGGACAGAAATCAGCCCCAGCATTTT
TRBD2	many	TRBV7-4	TRBJ2-1	CASSLPLGLATYNEQFF	TGTGCCAGCAGCTTACCCCTCGGACTAGCCACCTACAATGAGCAGTTCTTC
NA	many	TRBV20-1	TRBJ2-5	CSASYRGYQETQYF	TGCAGTGCTAGTTACCGGGGATACCAAGAGACCCAGTACTTC
TRBD2	many	TRBV5-6	TRBJ2-1	CASSLAGGNEQFF	TGTGCCAGCAGCTTAGCGGGAGGCAATGAGCAGTTCTTC
TRBD1	many	TRBV2	TRBJ2-7	CASSESGTGSYEQYF	TGTGCCAGCAGTGAATCCGGGACAGGGTCCTACGAGCAGTACTTC
NA	many	TRBV12-3/TRBV12-4	TRBJ1-5	CASTLKSNQPQHF	TGTGCCAGCACCCTCAAGAGCAATCAGCCCCAGCATTTT
TRBD1	many	TRBV14	TRBJ2-5	CASQGQGTSQETQYF	TGTGCCAGCCAGGGACAGGGAACAAGTCAAGAGACCCAGTACTTC
TRBD2	NA	TRBV7-8	TRBJ2-5	CASSSKHGTSGGGDHEIQYF	TGTGCCAGCAGCTCGAAGCACGGGACTAGCGGGGGCGGTGACCATGAGATCCAGTACTTC
NA	few	TRBV20-1	TRBJ2-1	CSASSVGVGNEQFF	TGCAGTGCCAGCTCAGTGGGGGTAGGCAATGAGCAGTTCTTC
NA	many	TRBV11-3	TRBJ2-5	CASSLNQGGTQYF	TGTGCCAGCAGCTTAAACCAGGGAGGAACCCAGTACTTC
NA	few	TRBV10-1	TRBJ2-2	CASSEEYTGELFF	TGCGCCAGCAGTGAGGAATACACCGGGGAGCTGTTTTTT
NA	many	TRBV28	TRBJ1-1	CASSLTEMNTEAFF	TGTGCCAGCAGTTTAACAGAGATGAACACTGAAGCTTTCTTT
NA	few	TRBV20-1	TRBJ1-1	CSARGGGGGGGGRGTEAFF	TGCAGTGCTAGAGGGGGGGGGGGGGGGGGGGGGGGGCGAGGGACTGAAGCTTTCTTT